Below are 26 T cell receptor beta chains sequenced from a single sample in a study of blood T cell repertoires in COVID-19. Clones were read by immunoSEQ multiplex PCR, and TCRdb kept only the in-frame ones, dropping some. In the table there are 150,000 or so clones, around 78% of which are singletons. The sequencing input was peripheral blood. The origin of the receptors is a woman aged 80 or older with active or convalescent COVID-19.

This clone was recorded only once. The chain is built from TRBV18 and TRBJ1-1; TRBD1 aligns across 12 bases. CDR3 length equals 13 residues. Trimming at V came to 8 bases and at J to 4 bases, leaving 2 bases not matched to a gene. From germline, CDR1 is KGHSH and CDR2 LQKENI. The CDR3 bases are TGTGCCAGCACGGGACAGGGGGCCACTGAAGCTTTCTTT. Encoded protein: CASTGQGATEAFF.

J is TRBJ2-2 and V is TRBV14; 10 positions agree with TRBD2. CDR3 size: 15 residues. V lost 3 bases, J lost 8 bases, and 6 bases stayed unmatched. The V gene's germline CDR1 is SGHDN and CDR2 FVKESK. The CDR3 loop reads CASSQGLAKVGELFF. CDR3 bases: TGTGCCAGCAGCCAGGGACTAGCGAAGGTAGGGGAGCTGTTTTTT.

The V call is TRBV10-3, the J call TRBJ2-5, with 7 bases fitting TRBD1. After removal of 2 bases from V and 5 bases from J, the junction contained 14 bases not matched to a gene. The germline CDR1 and CDR2 sequences are ENHRY and SYGVKD. The CDR3 is 17 amino acids. The DNA for the CDR3 is TGTGCCATCAGTGAGGACAGGGTATATCCGAGAGAGGAGACCCAGTACTTC. It specifies CAISEDRVYPREETQYF.

CDR3 loop: CATSETGSGNQPQHF. CDR3 nucleotides: TGTGCCACCAGTGAAACAGGGTCCGGGAATCAGCCCCAGCATTTT. The V gene is TRBV24-1, the J gene TRBJ1-5, with a possible D match to TRBD1 (6 bases). Trimming removed 4 bases at V and 4 bases at J, with 13 bases between. The V gene's germline CDR1 is KGHDR and CDR2 SFDVKD. The CDR3 has 15 amino acids.

This clone has more than one count but fewer than ten. V usage is TRBV27 and J usage is TRBJ2-1, with 9 positions matching TRBD1. The V segment lost 4 bases and the J segment 3 bases; nucleotides outside the gene matches: 4. The length of the CDR3 is 15 residues. CDR1 is MNHEY and CDR2 is SMNVEV in the germline V gene (reference sequence). The CDR3 nucleotides are TGTGCCAGCAGTTCTTGGACAGGGGACTACAATGAGCAGTTCTTC. Amino acids: CASSSWTGDYNEQFF.

The V gene is TRBV5-1, the J gene TRBJ1-1; D is unresolved. The CDR3 loop spans 13 amino acids. Germline V lookup: CDR1 SGHRS, CDR2 YFSETQ. V was cut by 5 bases and J by 0 bases, with 8 bases left in between. The CDR3 DNA is TGCGCCAGCAGACCCTCGGTGAACACTGAAGCTTTCTTT. Its protein is CASRPSVNTEAFF.

This chain links TRBV7-9 with TRBJ1-2; 8 nucleotides match TRBD1. The V gene end was trimmed by 2 bases and the J gene end by 5 bases; junction bases not matched to a gene: 4. This CDR3 region has 14 residues. Germline assignment: CDR1 SEHNR and CDR2 FQNEAQ (reference sequence). The chain's CDR3 is CASSLNGQGYGYTF. CDR3 DNA: TGTGCCAGCAGCTTAAACGGACAGGGATATGGCTACACCTTC.

The chain links TRBV12-5 to TRBJ1-1; D unresolved. Trimming cost V 6 bases and J 4 bases, with 12 bases left between them. The CDR3 consists of 13 residues. The germline V gene has CDR1 LGHNT and CDR2 FRNRAP. The CDR3 bases are TGTGCTAGTGGCCCAGGCAGGCCCACTGAAGCTTTCTTT. It encodes CASGPGRPTEAFF.

This clone was counted only a few times. V usage is TRBV27 and J usage is TRBJ1-5; TRBD1 matches 12 bases. This CDR3 has 16 amino acids. V was pared by 3 bases and J by 6 bases, with 6 bases of the junction left unmatched. From germline, CDR1 is MNHEY and CDR2 SMNVEV (reference sequence). The CDR3, as DNA: TGTGCCAGCAGTTTGGGCGGGACAGGGGGCTTTCAGCCCCAGCATTTT. Translating it yields CASSLGGTGGFQPQHF.

The J gene is TRBJ2-5, the V gene TRBV19; the match to TRBD1 covers 12 bases. The germline gives CDR1 LNHDA, CDR2 SQIVND (reference sequence). The CDR3 is made up of 14 amino acids. The V gene end was trimmed by 6 bases and the J gene end by 4 bases; junction bases not matched to a gene: 3. The CDR3 DNA reads as TGTGCCAGTAGGGGACAGGGGGCGGGAGAGACCCAGTACTTC. It translates to CASRGQGAGETQYF.

This clone has only a few counts. V usage is TRBV5-1 and J usage is TRBJ1-1, with D tentatively TRBD1 (6 bases). The CDR3 extends over 15 amino acids. Germline-derived CDR1 and CDR2 are SGHRS and YFSETQ. With 4 bases removed from V and 3 bases from J, the gap between germline ends came to 16 bases. The CDR3 DNA reads TGCGCCAGCAGCATACAACAGGGAGGGGACACTGAAGCTTTCTTT. Translating gives CASSIQQGGDTEAFF.

This clone was picked up a small number of times. The rearrangement joins TRBV18 to TRBJ2-7; perhaps TRBD2 as D (5 bases). Trimming left V 6 bases short and J 2 bases short, with 8 bases between. Germline lookup yields CDR1 KGHSH and CDR2 LQKENI. The CDR3 runs 12 residues. CDR3 coding DNA: TGTGCCAGCTCTCCCGGGACCTACGAGCAGTACTTC. It encodes CASSPGTYEQYF.

V and J are TRBV6-1 and TRBJ1-3; D not certain. Trimming removed 2 bases at V and 3 bases at J, with 11 bases between. Germline CDR1 is MNHNS and CDR2 is SASEGT. The CDR3 loop spans 15 amino acids. In DNA, the CDR3 is TGTGCCAGCAGTGAACGGGTGCGGGATGGAAACACCATATATTTT. Its translation is CASSERVRDGNTIYF.

V usage is TRBV5-1 and J usage is TRBJ2-3; 11 positions match TRBD2. CDR1 and CDR2 (germline): SGHRS, YFSETQ. The CDR3 consists of 17 residues. J was trimmed by 1 base and V by 0 bases; bases with no gene match: 4. In DNA form, the CDR3 reads TGCGCCAGCAGCTTGGTGCCGGGACTAGCGGGCACAGATACGCAGTATTTT. It specifies CASSLVPGLAGTDTQYF.

The rearrangement links TRBV6-5 to TRBJ2-7, with a possible D match to TRBD1 (5 bases). This CDR3 spans 13 amino acids. Germline V CDR1 and CDR2: MNHEY, SVGAGI. The germline V and J ends were trimmed by 5 bases and 2 bases, with 10 bases remaining between them. DNA for the CDR3: TGTGCCAGCAGTAGGGGAACTACCTACGAGCAGTACTTC. The encoded protein is CASSRGTTYEQYF.

This chain joins TRBV7-8 and TRBJ2-7; the match to TRBD1 covers 9 bases. Germline assignment: CDR1 SGHVS and CDR2 FQNEAQ. Germline trimming cut 4 bases from V and 5 bases from J; bases unmatched to any gene: 9. The CDR3 is made up of 15 amino acids. Written as DNA, the CDR3 is TGTGCCAGCAGCTCGCGCGGGACAGGGAATCACGAGCAGTACTTC. This codes for CASSSRGTGNHEQYF. The variable domain in full, with the rest retrieved from reference TRBV7-8 and TRBJ2-7, is GAGVSQSPRYKVAKRGQDVALRCDPISGHVSLFWYQQALGQGPEFLTYFQNEAQLDKSGLPSDRFFAERPEGSVSTLKIQRTQQEDSAVYLCASSSRGTGNHEQYFGPGTRLTVT.

V is TRBV10-3 and J is TRBJ2-5, with D tentatively TRBD1 (5 bases). This CDR3 is 16 amino acids long. Germline V gene sequence: CDR1 ENHRY, CDR2 SYGVKD. The V end was cut by 0 bases, the J end by 4 bases, with 15 bases between. DNA of the CDR3: TGTGCCATCAGTGAGTCGACGGTAGGGGCTGGAGAGACCCAGTACTTC. It codes for CAISESTVGAGETQYF.

The chain uses TRBV11-2 and TRBJ1-1; possible D gene TRBD1, 5 bases. CDR1 is SGHAT, CDR2 FQNNGV, per germline. CDR3 length: 15 residues. The ends were cut back, 0 bases at V and 7 bases at J, with 15 bases in the middle. Here the CDR3 reads CASSLDGFGGSEAFF. Written as DNA, the CDR3 is TGTGCCAGCAGCTTAGATGGGTTTGGGGGGAGTGAAGCTTTCTTT.

The chain links TRBV7-2 to TRBJ1-3, with D possibly being TRBD1 (6 bases). Trimming left V 7 bases short and J 0 bases short, with 16 bases between. The CDR3 has 16 amino acids. Germline V lookup: CDR1 SGHTA, CDR2 FQGNSA. DNA for the CDR3: TGTGCCAGCAAAAGGCAGGGGTCAAGCTCTGGAAACACCATATATTTT. This encodes CASKRQGSSSGNTIYF.

V gene TRBV2 combines with J gene TRBJ2-5; 12 nucleotides agree with TRBD1. CDR3 length equals 16 residues. The germline gives CDR1 SNHLY, CDR2 FYNNEI. The V segment lost 4 bases and the J segment 7 bases; nucleotides outside the gene matches: 10. CDR3 region: CASSVTGTGGRGTQYF. CDR3 DNA sequence: TGTGCCAGCAGTGTGACCGGGACAGGGGGCAGGGGGACCCAGTACTTC.

The V gene is TRBV11-2, the J gene TRBJ1-1; D is unresolved. The V end was cut by 0 bases, the J end by 10 bases, with 9 bases between. CDR1 is SGHAT, CDR2 FQNNGV, per germline. There are 12 residues in the CDR3. Written as DNA, the CDR3 is TGTGCCAGCAGCTTAGAAGGTAGAGGAGCTTTCTTT. It translates to CASSLEGRGAFF.

The gene calls are TRBV15 and TRBJ1-4; tentative D call: TRBD1 (5 bases). Trimming removed 0 bases from V and 7 bases from J, with 15 bases in between. The CDR3 is 16 residues long. Per the germline V gene, CDR1 is LNHNV and CDR2 is YYDKDF (reference sequence). CDR3 in DNA: TGTGCCACCAGCAGAGATTTCGGGGGGTCCGGTGAAAAACTGTTTTTT. Amino acid sequence: CATSRDFGGSGEKLFF.

The chain has TRBV2 and TRBJ1-5; 10 nucleotides align to TRBD1. The junction had 8 bases not matched to a gene; V was cut back by 6 bases and J by 6 bases. The CDR3 spans 15 residues. Germline assignment: CDR1 SNHLY and CDR2 FYNNEI. CDR3 nucleotides: TGTGCCAGCAGCCCAGGACAGGGGGGGACTCAGCCCCAGCATTTT. This translates into CASSPGQGGTQPQHF.

This clone has a count of ten or more. The V and J genes are TRBV27 and TRBJ2-5; weak D call: TRBD1 (6 bases). This CDR3 comprises 14 residues. The germline V and J ends were trimmed by 5 bases and 5 bases, with 15 bases remaining between them. Looked up from germline, CDR1 is MNHEY and CDR2 is SMNVEV (reference sequence). The CDR3 loop is CASSPTGSEETQYF. The CDR3 DNA is TGTGCCAGCAGTCCAACAGGGTCCGAGGAGACCCAGTACTTC.

The J gene is TRBJ1-1, the V gene TRBV12-3 or TRBV12-4, with D possibly matching TRBD1 (5 bases). CDR3 length: 12 amino acids. V was clipped by 5 bases and J by 5 bases, with 9 bases between them. CDR3 sequence: CASSRGHTEAFF. The CDR3 coding sequence is TGTGCCAGCAGTCGTGGACATACTGAAGCTTTCTTT.

The J gene is TRBJ1-1, the V gene TRBV6-5; 8 nucleotides line up with TRBD1. The V gene's germline CDR1 is MNHEY and CDR2 SVGAGI. This CDR3 has 13 residues. V gave up 8 bases and J gave up 10 bases; unmatched junction bases: 12. The DNA of the CDR3 is TGTGCCAGCTACGACGAGGACAGGGAGGGAGCTTTCTTT. This sequence encodes CASYDEDREGAFF.